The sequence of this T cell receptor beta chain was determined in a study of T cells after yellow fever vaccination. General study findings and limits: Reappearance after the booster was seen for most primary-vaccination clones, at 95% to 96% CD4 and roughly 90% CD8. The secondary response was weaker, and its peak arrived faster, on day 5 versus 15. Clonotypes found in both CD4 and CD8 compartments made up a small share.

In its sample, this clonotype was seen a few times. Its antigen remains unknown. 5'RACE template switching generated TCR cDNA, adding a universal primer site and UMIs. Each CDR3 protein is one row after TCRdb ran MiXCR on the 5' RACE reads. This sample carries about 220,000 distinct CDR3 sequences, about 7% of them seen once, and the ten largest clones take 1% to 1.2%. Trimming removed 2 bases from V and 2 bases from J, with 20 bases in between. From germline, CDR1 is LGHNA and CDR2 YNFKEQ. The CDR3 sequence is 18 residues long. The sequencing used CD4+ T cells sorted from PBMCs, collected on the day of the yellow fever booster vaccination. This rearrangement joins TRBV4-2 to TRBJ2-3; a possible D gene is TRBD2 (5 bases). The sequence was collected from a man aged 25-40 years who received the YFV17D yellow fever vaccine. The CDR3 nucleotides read TGTGCCAGCAGCCAATCCCATCTGGCGCCGGAGGCCACAGATACGCAGTATTTT. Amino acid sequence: CASSQSHLAPEATDTQYF.